Sequencing of this T cell receptor beta chain was carried out in a study of Ad26.COV2.S vaccination and SARS-CoV-2 variants. Study background: Ad26.COV2.S, an intramuscular injection, was given once or twice 56 days apart.

Documented treatment: some 19 received Ad26.COV2.S at low or high dose, single or two shots; several received placebo; per-sample allocation not given. Samples were taken on day 63 after the first vaccine or placebo injection. What was given as vaccine was an Ad26 vector encoding Wuhan-strain SARS-CoV-2 spike. Germline lookup yields CDR1 LNHNV and CDR2 YYDKDF (reference sequence). The CDR3 covers 13 residues. V lost 0 bases and J lost 5, with 7 bases in between. The repertoire was sequenced with immunoSEQ multiplex PCR; TCRdb's copy has only in-frame clones and lacks some. The sample contains 300,000 to 500,000 clones, 88% of which appear only once. Details on this clone: What it binds is unknown.

Overall study results and limits: Vaccine recipients surpassed placebo recipients in spike-specific TCR breadth. Those who received vaccine or placebo ended up with similar non-spike TCR breadth.

The sequencing used peripheral blood, collected in a trial of Ad26.COV2.S vaccine versus placebo. V is TRBV15 and J is TRBJ1-1; the D is unclear. This TCR was sampled from a person aged 18-65 years who received the Ad26.COV2.S COVID-19 vaccine or a placebo. The CDR3, as DNA: TGTGCCACCAGCAGAGATCCCCAGACTGAAGCTTTCTTT. Amino acid sequence: CATSRDPQTEAFF.